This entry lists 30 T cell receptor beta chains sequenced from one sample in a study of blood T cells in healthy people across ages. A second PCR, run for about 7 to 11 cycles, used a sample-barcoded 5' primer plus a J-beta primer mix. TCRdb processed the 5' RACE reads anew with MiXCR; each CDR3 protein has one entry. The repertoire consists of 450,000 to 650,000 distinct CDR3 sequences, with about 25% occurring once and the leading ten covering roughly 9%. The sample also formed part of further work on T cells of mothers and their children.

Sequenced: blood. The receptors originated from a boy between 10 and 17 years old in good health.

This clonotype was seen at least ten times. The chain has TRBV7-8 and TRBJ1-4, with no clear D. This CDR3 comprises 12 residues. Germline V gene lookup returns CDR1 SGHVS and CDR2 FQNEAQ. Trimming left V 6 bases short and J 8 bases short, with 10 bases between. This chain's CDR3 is CASSGDTEKLFF. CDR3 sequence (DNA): TGTGCCAGCAGTGGAGACACCGAAAAACTGTTTTTT.

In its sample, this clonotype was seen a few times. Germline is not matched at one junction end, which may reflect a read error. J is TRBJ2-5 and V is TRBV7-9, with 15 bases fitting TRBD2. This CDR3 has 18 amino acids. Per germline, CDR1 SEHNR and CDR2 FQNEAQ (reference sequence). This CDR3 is CASSLGTSGRGNYNERFF. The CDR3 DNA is TGTGCCAGCAGCTTAGGGACTAGCGGGAGGGGTAACTACAATGAGCGGTTCTTC. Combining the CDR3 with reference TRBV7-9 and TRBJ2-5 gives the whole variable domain DTGVSQNPRHKITKRGQNVTFRCDPISEHNRLYWYRQTLGQGPEFLTYFQNEAQLEKSRLLSDRFSAERPKGSFSTLEIQRTEQGDSAMYLCASSLGTSGRGNYNERFFGPGTRLLVL.

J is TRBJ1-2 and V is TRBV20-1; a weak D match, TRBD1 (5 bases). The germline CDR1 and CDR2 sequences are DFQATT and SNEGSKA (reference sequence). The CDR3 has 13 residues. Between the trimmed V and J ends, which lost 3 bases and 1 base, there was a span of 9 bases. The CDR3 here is CSASGRVNYGYTF. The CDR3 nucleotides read TGCAGTGCTAGCGGCAGGGTTAACTATGGCTACACCTTC.

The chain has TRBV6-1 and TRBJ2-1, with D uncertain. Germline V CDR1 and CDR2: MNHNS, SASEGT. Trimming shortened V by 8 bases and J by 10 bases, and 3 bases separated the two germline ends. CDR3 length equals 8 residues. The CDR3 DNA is TGTGCCAGCGAGGAGCAGTTCTTC. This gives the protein CASEEQFF.

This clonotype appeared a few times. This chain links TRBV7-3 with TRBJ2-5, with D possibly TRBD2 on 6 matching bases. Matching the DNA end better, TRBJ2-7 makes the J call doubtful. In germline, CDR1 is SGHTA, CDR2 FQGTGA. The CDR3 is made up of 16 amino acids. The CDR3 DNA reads TGTGCCAGCAGCTTAATGAGCCTAGCGCCCCCCTACGAGCAGTACTTC. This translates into CASSLMSLAPPYEQYF.

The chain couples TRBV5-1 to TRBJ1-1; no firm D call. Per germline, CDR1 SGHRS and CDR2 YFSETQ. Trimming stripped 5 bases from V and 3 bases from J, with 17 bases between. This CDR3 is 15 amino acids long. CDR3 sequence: CASRVDGPTYTEAFF. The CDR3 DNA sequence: TGCGCCAGCAGAGTGGACGGACCGACCTACACTGAAGCTTTCTTT.

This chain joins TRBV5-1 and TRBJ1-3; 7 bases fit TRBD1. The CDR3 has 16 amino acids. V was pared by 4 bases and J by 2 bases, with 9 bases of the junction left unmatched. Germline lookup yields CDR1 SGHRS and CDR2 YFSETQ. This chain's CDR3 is CASSPTTGFAGNTIYF. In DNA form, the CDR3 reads TGCGCCAGCAGCCCCACGACAGGGTTTGCTGGAAACACCATATATTTT.

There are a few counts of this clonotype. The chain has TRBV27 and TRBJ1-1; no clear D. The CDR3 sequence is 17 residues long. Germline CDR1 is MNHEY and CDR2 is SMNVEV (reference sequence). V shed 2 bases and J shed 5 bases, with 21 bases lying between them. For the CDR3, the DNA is TGTGCCAGCAGTTTAGTCCCCCTGGCTCTCCCGGGAACTGAAGCTTTCTTT. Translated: CASSLVPLALPGTEAFF.

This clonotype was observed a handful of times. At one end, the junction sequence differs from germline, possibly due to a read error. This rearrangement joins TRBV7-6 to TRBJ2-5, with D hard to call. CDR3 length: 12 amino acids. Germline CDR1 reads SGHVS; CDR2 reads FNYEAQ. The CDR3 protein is CASSLSQGTQYF. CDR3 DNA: TGTGCCAGCAGCTTAAGTCAAGGGACCCAGTACTTC.

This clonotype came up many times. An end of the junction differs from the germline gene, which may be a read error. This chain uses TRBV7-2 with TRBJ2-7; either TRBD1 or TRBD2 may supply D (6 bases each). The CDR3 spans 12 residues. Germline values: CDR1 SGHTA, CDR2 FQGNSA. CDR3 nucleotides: TGTGCCAGCAGCCAGACACCGGGGGCCCCCAACTTC. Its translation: CASSQTPGAPNF. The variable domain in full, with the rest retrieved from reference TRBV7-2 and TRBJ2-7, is GAGVSQSPSNKVTEKGKDVELRCDPISGHTALYWYRQSLGQGLEFLIYFQGNSAPDKSGLPSDRFSAERTGGSVSTLTIQRTQQEDSAVYLCASSQTPGAPNFGPGTRLTVT.

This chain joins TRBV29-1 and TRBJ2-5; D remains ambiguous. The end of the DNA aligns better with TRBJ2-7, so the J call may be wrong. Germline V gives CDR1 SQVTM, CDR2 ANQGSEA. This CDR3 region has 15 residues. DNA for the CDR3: TGCAGCGTTGAAGGGACCCCCGAGAGCTCCTACGAGCAGTACTTC. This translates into CSVEGTPESSYEQYF.

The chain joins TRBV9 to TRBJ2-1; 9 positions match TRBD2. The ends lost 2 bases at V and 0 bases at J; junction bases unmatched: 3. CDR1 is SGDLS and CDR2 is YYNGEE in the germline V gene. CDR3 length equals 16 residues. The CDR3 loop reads CASSVSGSHSYNEQFF. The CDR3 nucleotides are TGTGCCAGCAGCGTTAGCGGGAGCCACTCCTACAATGAGCAGTTCTTC.

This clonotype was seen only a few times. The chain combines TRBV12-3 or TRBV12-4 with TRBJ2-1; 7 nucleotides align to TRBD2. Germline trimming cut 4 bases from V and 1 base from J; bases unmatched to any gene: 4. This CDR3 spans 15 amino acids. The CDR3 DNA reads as TGTGCCAGCAGTTCCACTAGCGTGTCCTACAATGAGCAGTTCTTC. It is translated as CASSSTSVSYNEQFF.

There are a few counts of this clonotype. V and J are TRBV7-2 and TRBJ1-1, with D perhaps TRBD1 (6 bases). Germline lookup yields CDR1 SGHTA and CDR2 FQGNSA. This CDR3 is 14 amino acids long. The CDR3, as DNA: TGTGTCGGTCGGACGGACAGTAGGGACACTGAAGCTTTCTTT. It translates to CVGRTDSRDTEAFF.

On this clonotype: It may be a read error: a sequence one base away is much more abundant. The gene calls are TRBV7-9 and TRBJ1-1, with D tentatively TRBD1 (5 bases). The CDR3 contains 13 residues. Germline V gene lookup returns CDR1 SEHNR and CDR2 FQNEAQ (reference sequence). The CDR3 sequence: CASRLTENTEAFF. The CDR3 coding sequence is TGTGCCAGCCGCTTGACAGAGAACACTGAAGCTTTCTTT.

The CDR3 coding sequence is TGCAGCACCCGACAGGGAGTGGACACCGGGGAGCTGTTTTTT. Its translation: CSTRQGVDTGELFF. The V call is TRBV29-1, the J call TRBJ2-2; TRBD1 matches 7 bases. The V segment lost 8 bases and the J segment 3 bases; nucleotides outside the gene matches: 9. The CDR3 is made up of 14 amino acids. Germline V gene data show CDR1 as SQVTM and CDR2 as ANQGSEA.

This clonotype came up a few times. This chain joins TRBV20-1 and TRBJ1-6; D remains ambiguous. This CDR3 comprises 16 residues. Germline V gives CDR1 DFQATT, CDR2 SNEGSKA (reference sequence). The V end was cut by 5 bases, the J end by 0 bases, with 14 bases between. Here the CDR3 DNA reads TGCAGTGCTCTTGAACCCTCAAGCTCCTATAATTCACCCCTCCACTTT. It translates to CSALEPSSSYNSPLHF.

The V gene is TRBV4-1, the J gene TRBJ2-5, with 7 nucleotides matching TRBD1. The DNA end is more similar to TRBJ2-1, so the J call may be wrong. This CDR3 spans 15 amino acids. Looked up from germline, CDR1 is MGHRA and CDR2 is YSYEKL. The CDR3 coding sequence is TGCGCCAGCAGCCAAGAGGGACAGATAAGAGTTGAGCAGTTCTTC. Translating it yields CASSQEGQIRVEQFF.

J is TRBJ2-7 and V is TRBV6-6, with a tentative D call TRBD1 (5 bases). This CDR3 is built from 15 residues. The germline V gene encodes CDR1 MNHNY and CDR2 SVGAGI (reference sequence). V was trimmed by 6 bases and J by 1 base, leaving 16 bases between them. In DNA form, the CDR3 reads TGTGCCAGCAGCCTAGACAGAGATTTATCCTACGAGCAGTACTTC. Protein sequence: CASSLDRDLSYEQYF.

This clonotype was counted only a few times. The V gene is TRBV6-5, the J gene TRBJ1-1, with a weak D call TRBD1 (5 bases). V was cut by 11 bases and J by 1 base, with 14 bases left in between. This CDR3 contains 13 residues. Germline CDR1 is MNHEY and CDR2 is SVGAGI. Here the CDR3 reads CAGNYQGNTEAFF. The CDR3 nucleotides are TGTGCCGGCAACTACCAGGGGAACACTGAAGCTTTCTTT.

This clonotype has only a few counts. This chain's CDR3 is CASRDITLTYEQYF. In nucleotides, the CDR3 is TGTGCCAGCAGGGACATTACCTTGACCTACGAGCAGTACTTC. The V gene is TRBV6-2 or TRBV6-3, the J gene TRBJ2-7, with D tentatively TRBD1 (5 bases). With 6 bases removed from V and 2 bases from J, the gap between germline ends came to 14 bases. CDR1 and CDR2 from the germline V gene are MNHEY and SVGEGT. There are 14 residues in the CDR3.

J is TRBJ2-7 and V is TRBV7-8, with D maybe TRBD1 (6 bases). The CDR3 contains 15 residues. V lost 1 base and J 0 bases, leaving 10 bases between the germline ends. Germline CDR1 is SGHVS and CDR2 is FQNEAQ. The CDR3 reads CASSLERGSSYEQYF. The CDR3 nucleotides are TGTGCCAGCAGCTTAGAGAGGGGGAGCTCCTACGAGCAGTACTTC.

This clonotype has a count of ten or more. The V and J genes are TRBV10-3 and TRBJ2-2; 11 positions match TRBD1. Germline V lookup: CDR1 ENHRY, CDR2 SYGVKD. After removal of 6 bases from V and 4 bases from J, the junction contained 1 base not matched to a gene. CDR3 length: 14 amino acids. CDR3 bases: TGTGCCATCAGAGGACAGGGGGCCACCGGGGAGCTGTTTTTT. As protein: CAIRGQGATGELFF.

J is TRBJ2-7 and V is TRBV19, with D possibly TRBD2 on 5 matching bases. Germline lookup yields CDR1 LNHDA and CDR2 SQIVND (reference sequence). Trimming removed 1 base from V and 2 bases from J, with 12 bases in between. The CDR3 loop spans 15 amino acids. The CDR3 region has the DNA TGTGCCAGTAGTATAGGTACGGGATCCCCCTACGAGCAGTACTTC. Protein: CASSIGTGSPYEQYF.

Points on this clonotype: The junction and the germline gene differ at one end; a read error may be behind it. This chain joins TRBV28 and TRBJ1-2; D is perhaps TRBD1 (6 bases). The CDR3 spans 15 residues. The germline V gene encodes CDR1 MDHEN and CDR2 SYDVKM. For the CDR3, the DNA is TGTGCCAGCAGTTTAACCAGGGGCCCTAATTATGGCTACACCTTC. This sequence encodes CASSLTRGPNYGYTF.

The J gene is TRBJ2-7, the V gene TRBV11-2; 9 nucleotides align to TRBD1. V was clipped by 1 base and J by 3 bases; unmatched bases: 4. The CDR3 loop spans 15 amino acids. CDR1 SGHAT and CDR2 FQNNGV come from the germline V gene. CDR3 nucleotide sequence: TGTGCCAGCAGCTTAGTCACAGGGGGCGGCTACGAGCAGTACTTC. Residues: CASSLVTGGGYEQYF.

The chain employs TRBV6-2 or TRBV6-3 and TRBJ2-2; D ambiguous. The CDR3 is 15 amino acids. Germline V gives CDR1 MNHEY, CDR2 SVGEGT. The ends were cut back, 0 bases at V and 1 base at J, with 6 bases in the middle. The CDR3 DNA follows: TGTGCCAGCAGTTACTCGAAGAGGAACACCGGGGAGCTGTTTTTT. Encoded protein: CASSYSKRNTGELFF.

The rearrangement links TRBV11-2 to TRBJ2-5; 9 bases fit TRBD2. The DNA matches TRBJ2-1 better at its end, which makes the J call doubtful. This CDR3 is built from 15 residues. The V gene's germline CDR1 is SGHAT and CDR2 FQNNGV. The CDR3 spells CASSLEAGGYDEQFF. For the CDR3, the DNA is TGTGCCAGCAGCTTAGAGGCGGGAGGGTACGATGAGCAGTTCTTC.

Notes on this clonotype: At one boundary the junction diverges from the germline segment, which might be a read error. The CDR3 reads CARSGTGGQETQYF. Here the CDR3 DNA reads TGTGCCAGGAGTGGGACAGGGGGTCAAGAGACCCAGTACTTC. The J gene is TRBJ2-5, the V gene TRBV2, with 11 bases lining up with TRBD1. Germline CDR1 is SNHLY and CDR2 is FYNNEI. The CDR3 loop spans 14 amino acids.

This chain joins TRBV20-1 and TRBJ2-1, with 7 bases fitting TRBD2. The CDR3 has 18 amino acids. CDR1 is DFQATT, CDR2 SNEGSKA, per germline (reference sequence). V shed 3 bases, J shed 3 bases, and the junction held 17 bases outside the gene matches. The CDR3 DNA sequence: TGCAGTGCTAGCCCCTGGACCAGCGGGGAACGGATCTACAATGAGCAGTTCTTC. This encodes CSASPWTSGERIYNEQFF.